This TCR beta chain was identified in a study of blood T cells in healthy people across ages. A second 7 to 11 cycle PCR used barcoded and J-beta primers. TCRdb re-analysed the 5' RACE reads in MiXCR, keeping a single row per CDR3 protein. The table shows about 800,000 distinct CDR3 sequences, with about three fifths occurring only once. Trimming pared 3 bases from V and 3 bases from J, leaving 6 bases between. CDR1 and CDR2 from the germline V gene are SGHTA and FQGNSA. The CDR3 is 12 residues long. This clonotype showed up just a few times. The genes are TRBV7-2 and TRBJ2-7; D is ambiguous. This sequence originates from a man aged 30 to 39 in good health. What was sequenced was blood. CDR3 nucleotide sequence: TGTGCCAGCAGCTTTTATGGCTACGAGCAGTACTTC. It encodes CASSFYGYEQYF.